The clone carrying this TCR beta chain was picked up many times. Its antigen is undetermined. The sequence runs out 3 residues before the end of the CDR3; the remainder is reconstructed from the germline J gene. This CDR3 contains 15 residues. In germline, CDR1 is SGHRS, CDR2 YFSETQ. The J segment lost 4 bases and the V segment lost 5 bases, leaving 11 bases of the junction unmatched. The source of the sample is a study of T cell clonality in common variable immunodeficiency. The repertoire was sequenced with immunoSEQ multiplex PCR; TCRdb's copy has only in-frame clones and lacks some. The sample presents roughly 32,000 clones, none singletons. Findings and limits, study-wide: Reportedly, TCR beta sequences from common variable immunodeficiency showed fewer deletions and N-nucleotide insertions.

The chain combines TRBV5-1 with TRBJ2-7; 8 bases match TRBD1. Sequencing was performed on peripheral blood mononuclear cells. The sequence was collected from a person aged 18 to 75 in good health. The CDR3 loop is CASSVNRDRYYEQYF. The CDR3 bases that were read are TGCGCCAGCAGTGTTAACCGGGACAGGTATTACGAG.